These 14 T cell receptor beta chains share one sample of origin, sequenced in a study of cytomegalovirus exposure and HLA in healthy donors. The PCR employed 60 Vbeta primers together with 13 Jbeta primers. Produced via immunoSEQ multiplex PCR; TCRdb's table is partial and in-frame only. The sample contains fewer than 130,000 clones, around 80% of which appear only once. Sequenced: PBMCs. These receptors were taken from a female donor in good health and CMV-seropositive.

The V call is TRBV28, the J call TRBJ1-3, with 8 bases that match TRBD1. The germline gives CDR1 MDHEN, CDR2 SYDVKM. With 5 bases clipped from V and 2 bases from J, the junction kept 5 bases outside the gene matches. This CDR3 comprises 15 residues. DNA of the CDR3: TGTGCCAGCAGTCGGGGACAGGTACCTGGAAACACCATATATTTT. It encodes CASSRGQVPGNTIYF.

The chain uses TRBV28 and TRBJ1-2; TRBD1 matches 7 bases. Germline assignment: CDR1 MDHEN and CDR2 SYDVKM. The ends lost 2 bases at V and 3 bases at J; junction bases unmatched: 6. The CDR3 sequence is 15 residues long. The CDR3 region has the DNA TGTGCCAGCAGTTTAAGCCGGACAGGCTACTATGGCTACACCTTC. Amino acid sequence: CASSLSRTGYYGYTF.

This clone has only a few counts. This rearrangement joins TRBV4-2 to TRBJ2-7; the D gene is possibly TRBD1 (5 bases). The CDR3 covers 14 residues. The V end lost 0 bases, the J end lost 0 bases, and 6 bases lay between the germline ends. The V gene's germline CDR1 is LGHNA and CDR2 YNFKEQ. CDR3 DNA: TGTGCCAGCAGCCAAGATACAGGCTCCTACGAGCAGTACTTC. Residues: CASSQDTGSYEQYF.

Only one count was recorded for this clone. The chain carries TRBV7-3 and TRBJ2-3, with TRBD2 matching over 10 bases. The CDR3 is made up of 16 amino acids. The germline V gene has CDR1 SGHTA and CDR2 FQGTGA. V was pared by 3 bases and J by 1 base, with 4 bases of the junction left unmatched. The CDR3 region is CASSFSGGFRTDTQYF. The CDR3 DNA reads TGTGCCAGCAGCTTTAGCGGGGGGTTCCGCACAGATACGCAGTATTTT. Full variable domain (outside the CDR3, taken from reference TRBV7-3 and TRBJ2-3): GAGVSQTPSNKVTEKGKYVELRCDPISGHTALYWYRQSLGQGPEFLIYFQGTGAADDSGLPNDRFFAVRPEGSVSTLKIQRTERGDSAVYLCASSFSGGFRTDTQYFGPGTRLTVL.

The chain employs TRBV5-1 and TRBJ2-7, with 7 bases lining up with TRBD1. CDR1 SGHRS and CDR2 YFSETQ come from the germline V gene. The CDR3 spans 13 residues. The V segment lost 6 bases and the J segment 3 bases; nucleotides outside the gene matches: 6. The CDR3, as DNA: TGCGCCAGCAACCGGGACAGTCTCTACGAGCAGTACTTC. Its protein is CASNRDSLYEQYF.

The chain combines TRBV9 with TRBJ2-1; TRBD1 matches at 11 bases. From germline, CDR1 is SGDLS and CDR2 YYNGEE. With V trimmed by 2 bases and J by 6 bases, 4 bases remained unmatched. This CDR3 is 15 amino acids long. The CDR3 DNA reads TGTGCCAGCAGCGTTTCCGGGACAGGGGGCAATGAGCAGTTCTTC. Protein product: CASSVSGTGGNEQFF.

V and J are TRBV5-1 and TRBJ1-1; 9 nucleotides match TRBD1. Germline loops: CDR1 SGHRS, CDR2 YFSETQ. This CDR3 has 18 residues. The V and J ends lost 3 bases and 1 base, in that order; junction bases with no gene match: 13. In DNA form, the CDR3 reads TGCGCCAGCAGCTACAATACTGGACAGGGGCCATCGAACACTGAAGCTTTCTTT. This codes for CASSYNTGQGPSNTEAFF.

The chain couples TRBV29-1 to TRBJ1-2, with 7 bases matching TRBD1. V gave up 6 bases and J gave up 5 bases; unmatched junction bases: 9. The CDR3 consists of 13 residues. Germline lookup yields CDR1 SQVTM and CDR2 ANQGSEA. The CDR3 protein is CSVTQGLLYGYTF. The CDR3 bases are TGCAGCGTAACACAGGGGTTGCTTTATGGCTACACCTTC.

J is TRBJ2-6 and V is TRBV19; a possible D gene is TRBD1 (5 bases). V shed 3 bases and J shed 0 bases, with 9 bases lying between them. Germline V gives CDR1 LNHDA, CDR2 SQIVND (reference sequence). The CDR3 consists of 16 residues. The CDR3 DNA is TGTGCCAGTAGTATCACAGGAATCTCTGGGGCCAACGTCCTGACTTTC. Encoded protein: CASSITGISGANVLTF.

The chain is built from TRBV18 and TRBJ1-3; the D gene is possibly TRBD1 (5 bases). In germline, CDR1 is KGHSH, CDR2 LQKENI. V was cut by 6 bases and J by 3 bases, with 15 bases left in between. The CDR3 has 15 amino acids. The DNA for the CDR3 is TGTGCCAGCTCGACTACGCGGGACTTTGGAAACACCATATATTTT. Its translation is CASSTTRDFGNTIYF.

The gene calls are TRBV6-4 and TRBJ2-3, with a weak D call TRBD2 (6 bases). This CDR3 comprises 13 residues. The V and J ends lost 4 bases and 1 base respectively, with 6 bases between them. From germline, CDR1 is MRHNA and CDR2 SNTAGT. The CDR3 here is CASSASGTDTQYF. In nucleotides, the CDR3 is TGTGCCAGCAGTGCTAGCGGCACAGATACGCAGTATTTT.

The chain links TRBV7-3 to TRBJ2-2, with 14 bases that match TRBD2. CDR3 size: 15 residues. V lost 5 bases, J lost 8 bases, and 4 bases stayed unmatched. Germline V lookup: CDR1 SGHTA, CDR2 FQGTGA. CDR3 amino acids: CASSPGLAGAGELFF. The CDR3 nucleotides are TGTGCCAGCAGCCCGGGACTAGCGGGAGCAGGGGAGCTGTTTTTT.

CDR3 nucleotides: TGTGCCAGCAGACAACCGGGACAGGGAGGTGAGCAGTTCTTC. Translation: CASRQPGQGGEQFF. The rearrangement joins TRBV6-5 to TRBJ2-1; TRBD1 matches 9 bases. This CDR3 region has 14 residues. V shed 6 bases and J 9 bases; nucleotides not matched to a gene: 9. CDR1 is MNHEY and CDR2 is SVGAGI in the germline V gene.

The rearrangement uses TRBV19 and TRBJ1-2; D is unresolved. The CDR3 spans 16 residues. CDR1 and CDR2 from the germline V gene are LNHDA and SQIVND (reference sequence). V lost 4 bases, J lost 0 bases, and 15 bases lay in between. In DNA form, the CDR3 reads TGTGCCAGTAGTAAATGGGCAGCCTCTTCTAACTATGGCTACACCTTC. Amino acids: CASSKWAASSNYGYTF.